These 19 T cell receptor beta chains share one sample of origin, sequenced in a study of T cells in Graves' hyperthyroidism and ophthalmopathy. Amplified TCR beta CDR3 regions came from RNA transcripts. HTBI primers were used for first-round RT-PCR of the TCR CDR3. One entry per CDR3 protein results from TCRdb running MiXCR on the multiplex PCR reads. This sample has about 480,000 distinct CDR3 sequences, with roughly 14% found just once. The sequenced material came from blood. Receptor source: a woman aged 18-29 years with Graves' hyperthyroidism.

This clonotype came up many times. This rearrangement joins TRBV7-8 to TRBJ2-3; TRBD2 matches 7 bases. Germline CDR1 reads SGHVS; CDR2 reads FQNEAQ. V trimming: 4 bases; J trimming: 1 base; junction bases outside the gene matches: 5. The CDR3 consists of 15 residues. The CDR3 sequence is CASSSRERRTDTQYF. The CDR3 DNA follows: TGTGCCAGCAGCTCGCGGGAGAGACGCACAGATACGCAGTATTTT.

The sample holds many counts of this clonotype. The chain uses TRBV5-5 and TRBJ2-3, with 12 bases matching TRBD2. Trimming at V came to 3 bases and at J to 3 bases, leaving 8 bases not matched to a gene. The CDR3 covers 17 residues. Germline V gene sequence: CDR1 SGHKS, CDR2 YYEKEE (reference sequence). In DNA form, the CDR3 reads TGTGCCAGCAGCTGGCGGACTAGCGGGATGGTAACAGATACGCAGTATTTT. Translation gives CASSWRTSGMVTDTQYF.

The sample holds a few counts of this clonotype. A read error is possible here, since a much larger clone lies one base away. The chain has TRBV18 and TRBJ2-7; no definite D call. Germline V CDR1 and CDR2: KGHSH, LQKENI. V lost 3 bases, J lost 8 bases, and 26 bases lay in between. This CDR3 has 17 amino acids. The CDR3 sequence is CASSPSSWRVVGSKQYF. CDR3 nucleotides: TGTGCCAGCTCACCCTCGTCTTGGAGAGTCGTCGGTTCCAAGCAGTACTTC.

This clonotype turned up a few times. The chain has TRBV11-2 and TRBJ2-1; TRBD2 matches at 8 bases. The V and J ends lost 5 bases and 8 bases, in that order; junction bases with no gene match: 8. The CDR3 has 14 residues. Germline assignment: CDR1 SGHAT and CDR2 FQNNGV. CDR3 in amino acids: CASSPRGGVDEQFF. DNA of the CDR3: TGTGCCAGCAGCCCCCGGGGGGGGGTTGATGAGCAGTTCTTC.

This clonotype has at least ten counts. The rearrangement joins TRBV2 to TRBJ1-1; perhaps TRBD1 as D (5 bases). The V gene's germline CDR1 is SNHLY and CDR2 FYNNEI. The CDR3 consists of 14 residues. The V and J ends lost 3 bases and 4 bases respectively, with 12 bases between them. The CDR3 region has the DNA TGTGCCAGCAGTGATCAGGGTTACGGCACTGAAGCTTTCTTT. Amino acid sequence: CASSDQGYGTEAFF.

This clonotype was seen repeatedly, ten times or more. The V call is TRBV7-2, the J call TRBJ1-5, with D possibly matching TRBD1 (5 bases). CDR3 length: 15 residues. Trimming removed 3 bases at V and 2 bases at J, with 11 bases between. CDR1 and CDR2 from the germline V gene are SGHTA and FQGNSA. The CDR3 here is CASSFRLGGNQPQHF. Written as DNA, the CDR3 is TGTGCCAGCAGCTTCCGTTTGGGGGGCAATCAGCCCCAGCATTTT. Combining the CDR3 with reference TRBV7-2 and TRBJ1-5 gives the whole variable domain GAGVSQSPSNKVTEKGKDVELRCDPISGHTALYWYRQSLGQGLEFLIYFQGNSAPDKSGLPSDRFSAERTGGSVSTLTIQRTQQEDSAVYLCASSFRLGGNQPQHFGDGTRLSIL.

This clonotype was picked up a small number of times. The rearrangement uses TRBV19 and TRBJ1-1, with D tentatively TRBD1 (6 bases). The CDR3 extends over 13 amino acids. Trimming left V 3 bases short and J 10 bases short, with 15 bases between. Germline values: CDR1 LNHDA, CDR2 SQIVND (reference sequence). CDR3 nucleotide sequence: TGTGCCAGTAGTATGCTAGGGGGGGCGGGAGCTTTCTTT. It is translated as CASSMLGGAGAFF. Drawing the rest from reference TRBV19 and TRBJ1-1, the complete variable domain is DGGITQSPKYLFRKEGQNVTLSCEQNLNHDAMYWYRQDPGQGLRLIYYSQIVNDFQKGDIAEGYSVSREKKESFPLTVTSAQKNPTAFYLCASSMLGGAGAFFGQGTRLTVV.

A word on this clonotype: This may stem from a read error, because a much larger clone lies one nucleotide away. This rearrangement joins TRBV28 to TRBJ1-6; 7 bases are a match to TRBD1. The CDR3 has 14 residues. Germline V gene sequence: CDR1 MDHEN, CDR2 SYDVKM. The CDR3 spells CASIKTGRNSSLHF. For the CDR3, the DNA is TGTGCCAGCATTAAGACAGGGCGGAATTCATCCCTCCACTTT.

This clonotype was recorded at least ten times. The chain couples TRBV6-2 or TRBV6-3 to TRBJ1-2, with 7 bases identical to TRBD1. Germline lookup yields CDR1 MNHEY and CDR2 SVGEGT. This CDR3 region has 14 residues. The V and J ends lost 4 bases and 4 bases, in that order; junction bases with no gene match: 6. The CDR3 nucleotides read TGTGCCAGCAGTTCCACAGGGGCGATCTATGGCTACACCTTC. Translating it yields CASSSTGAIYGYTF.

This clonotype was detected ten times or more. The chain is built from TRBV24-1 and TRBJ2-1, with 13 positions matching TRBD2. The germline V gene has CDR1 KGHDR and CDR2 SFDVKD. This CDR3 comprises 17 residues. Trimming took 4 bases from V and 9 from J; bases not matched to a gene: 11. The chain's CDR3 is CATSDLGTSGKVGEQFF. The CDR3 coding sequence is TGTGCCACCAGTGACCTCGGGACTAGCGGGAAGGTCGGTGAGCAGTTCTTC.

This clonotype has ten or more counts. The chain carries TRBV30 and TRBJ2-7; a possible D gene is TRBD2 (5 bases). The CDR3 has 13 amino acids. Germline values: CDR1 GTSNPN, CDR2 SVGIG (reference sequence). Trimming cost V 3 bases and J 3 bases, with 12 bases left between them. CDR3 residues: CAWRASWFYEQYF. CDR3 nucleotides: TGTGCCTGGAGGGCTAGCTGGTTCTACGAGCAGTACTTC.

The sample holds many counts of this clonotype. The chain links TRBV24-1 to TRBJ2-2, with 7 bases that match TRBD1. V shed 5 bases and J 0 bases; nucleotides not matched to a gene: 5. There are 16 residues in the CDR3. CDR1 and CDR2 from the germline V gene are KGHDR and SFDVKD. The CDR3 loop reads CATSGEGTANTGELFF. The CDR3 coding sequence is TGTGCCACCAGTGGAGAAGGGACAGCGAACACCGGGGAGCTGTTTTTT.

This chain connects TRBV4-1 to TRBJ2-7; D possibly corresponds to TRBD2 (5 bases). V was trimmed by 0 bases and J by 3 bases, leaving 15 bases between them. Germline V CDR1 and CDR2: MGHRA, YSYEKL. The CDR3 is made up of 16 amino acids. CDR3 in DNA: TGCGCCAGCAGCCAAGAGGGATTATCTAGCAGCTACGAGCAGTACTTC. Residues: CASSQEGLSSSYEQYF.

This clonotype was counted a few times. This rearrangement joins TRBV5-6 to TRBJ2-7; TRBD2 matches 14 bases. CDR1 and CDR2 (germline): SGHDT, YYEEEE. CDR3 length: 16 amino acids. The V segment lost 5 bases and the J segment 7 bases; nucleotides outside the gene matches: 11. The CDR3 reads CASSSRLAGGPGEQYF. The CDR3 nucleotides read TGTGCCAGCAGTTCAAGACTAGCGGGAGGGCCAGGGGAGCAGTACTTC.

This clonotype showed up many times. The chain links TRBV6-1 to TRBJ1-1, with 7 bases lining up with TRBD1. The CDR3 contains 13 residues. CDR1 and CDR2 (germline): MNHNS, SASEGT. Germline trimming cut 9 bases from V and 7 bases from J; bases unmatched to any gene: 11. The chain's CDR3 is CASYRGDRGEAFF. CDR3 coding DNA: TGTGCCAGTTACAGGGGTGATAGGGGTGAAGCTTTCTTT.

This clonotype was observed a handful of times. This chain links TRBV19 with TRBJ1-5; TRBD1 matches 9 bases. J gave up 4 bases and V 4 bases, and 2 bases lay outside the gene matches. This CDR3 is 14 amino acids long. CDR1 is LNHDA and CDR2 is SQIVND in the germline V gene (reference sequence). The CDR3 here is CASSRTGDNQPQHF. The CDR3, as DNA: TGTGCCAGTAGTAGGACAGGGGATAATCAGCCCCAGCATTTT. The complete variable domain, with remaining parts taken from reference TRBV19 and TRBJ1-5, reads DGGITQSPKYLFRKEGQNVTLSCEQNLNHDAMYWYRQDPGQGLRLIYYSQIVNDFQKGDIAEGYSVSREKKESFPLTVTSAQKNPTAFYLCASSRTGDNQPQHFGDGTRLSIL.

In this sample, this clonotype turned up many times. V and J are TRBV18 and TRBJ2-7, with 7 positions matching TRBD2. The CDR3 totals 12 residues. The V gene's germline CDR1 is KGHSH and CDR2 LQKENI. The junction had 8 bases not matched to a gene; V was cut back by 8 bases and J by 7 bases. The CDR3 is CASRPGGSEQYF. DNA for the CDR3: TGTGCCAGCCGGCCGGGCGGGAGTGAGCAGTACTTC.

Many counts were recorded for this clonotype. This chain joins TRBV19 and TRBJ2-1; TRBD1 matches 10 bases. Unmatched junction bases numbered 12, after V lost 5 bases and J lost 8 bases. CDR1 is LNHDA and CDR2 is SQIVND in the germline V gene (reference sequence). The CDR3 extends over 16 amino acids. In nucleotides, the CDR3 is TGTGCCAGTAGTCGGGGACAGGGGCGACCCTTGGATGAGCAGTTCTTC. It is translated as CASSRGQGRPLDEQFF.

This clonotype was counted ten times or more. The chain combines TRBV12-3 or TRBV12-4 with TRBJ1-5, with 7 positions matching TRBD1. V shed 3 bases, J shed 2 bases, and the junction held 10 bases outside the gene matches. The CDR3 covers 17 residues. The CDR3 spells CASSLYAGTVGNQPQHF. The DNA of the CDR3 is TGTGCCAGCAGTTTGTATGCGGGGACAGTCGGCAATCAGCCCCAGCATTTT.